These T cell receptor beta chains were read from a single sample in a study of technical replicates of blood from four donors. Using immunoSEQ multiplex PCR, the repertoire was profiled, and TCRdb retains in-frame clones only, with some absent. The sample shows approximately 88,000 clones, 95% to 97% of them seen only once. The specimen sequenced was T cells isolated from PBMCs. All receptors derive from a human donor in good health. Each CDR3 is given with its conserved first and last residue. A D gene is named only where the DNA matches it firmly. A clone size is listed for some rows: how often the clone was seen (once, few, many), or a class if it is expanded.

d_call	v_call	j_call	cdr3_length	clone_size	cdr3_aa	cdr3_nt
.	TRBV7-3	TRBJ1-2	14	.	CASSLSSSNYGYTF	TGTGCCAGCAGCCTGTCGTCCTCTAACTATGGCTACACCTTC
TRBD1	TRBV9	TRBJ2-1	15	once	CASSVGDSSYNEQFF	TGTGCCAGCAGCGTAGGGGACAGCTCCTACAATGAGCAGTTCTTC
.	TRBV23-1	TRBJ2-5	13	.	CASSQWDKETQYF	TGCGCCAGCAGTCAATGGGACAAAGAGACCCAGTACTTC
.	TRBV13	TRBJ2-5	15	.	CASSLGRNLVGTQYF	TGTGCCAGCAGCTTAGGCCGAAACCTAGTGGGGACCCAGTACTTC
.	TRBV7-6	TRBJ1-1	14	.	CASSRREGDTEAFF	TGTGCCAGCAGCCGTAGAGAGGGGGACACTGAAGCTTTCTTT
.	TRBV5-8	TRBJ1-4	14	.	CASSLEPGDEKLFF	TGTGCCAGCAGCTTGGAGCCAGGGGATGAAAAACTGTTTTTT
TRBD1	TRBV5-6	TRBJ1-5	16	.	CASSLAGKGSGGPQHF	TGTGCCAGCAGCTTGGCCGGCAAGGGGTCAGGGGGGCCCCAGCATTTT
TRBD1	TRBV4-1	TRBJ2-7	15	.	CASSHRTGDSYEQYF	TGCGCCAGCAGCCACAGGACAGGGGACTCCTACGAGCAGTACTTC
TRBD1	TRBV9	TRBJ2-4	15	.	CASSKGQGIENIQYF	TGTGCCAGCAGCAAGGGACAGGGGATAGAAAACATTCAGTACTTC
.	TRBV6-1	TRBJ2-7	11	.	CASKQGYEQYF	TGTGCCAGCAAGCAGGGCTACGAGCAGTACTTC
TRBD2	TRBV4-1	TRBJ2-7	13	.	CASSELAATEQYF	TGCGCCAGCAGCGAACTAGCGGCAACAGAGCAGTACTTC
TRBD1	TRBV19	TRBJ1-3	16	.	CASQRDQGAQGNTIYF	TGTGCCAGTCAACGTGACCAGGGGGCTCAAGGAAACACCATATATTTT
TRBD2	TRBV4-2	TRBJ2-1	16	.	CASSQVKREVDNEQFF	TGTGCCAGCAGCCAGGTGAAGCGGGAGGTTGACAATGAGCAGTTCTTC
TRBD2	TRBV9	TRBJ2-1	13	.	CASGTSGRNEQFF	TGTGCCAGCGGGACTAGCGGGAGAAATGAGCAGTTCTTC
TRBD2	TRBV9	TRBJ2-1	15	.	CASSQSGSNLNEQFF	TGTGCCAGCAGCCAGAGCGGGAGTAACCTCAATGAGCAGTTCTTC
TRBD1	TRBV30	TRBJ2-7	18	.	CAWSALSKTGGASYEQYF	TGTGCCTGGAGTGCTCTATCAAAGACAGGGGGCGCGAGCTACGAGCAGTACTTC
.	TRBV27	TRBJ1-1	17	once	CASSLFPSLKGDTEAFF	TGTGCCAGCAGTTTATTCCCATCCCTTAAGGGGGACACTGAAGCTTTCTTT
.	TRBV10-2	TRBJ1-4	15	.	CASSVPDTGNEKLFF	TGCGCCAGCAGTGTCCCGGATACAGGGAATGAAAAACTGTTTTTT
TRBD1	TRBV5-4	TRBJ2-7	16	.	CASSSSMDRNPYEQYF	TGTGCCAGCAGCTCGAGTATGGACAGGAATCCCTACGAGCAGTACTTC
.	TRBV30	TRBJ1-2	13	.	CAWTQGLFYGYTF	TGTGCCTGGACCCAAGGACTCTTCTATGGCTACACCTTC